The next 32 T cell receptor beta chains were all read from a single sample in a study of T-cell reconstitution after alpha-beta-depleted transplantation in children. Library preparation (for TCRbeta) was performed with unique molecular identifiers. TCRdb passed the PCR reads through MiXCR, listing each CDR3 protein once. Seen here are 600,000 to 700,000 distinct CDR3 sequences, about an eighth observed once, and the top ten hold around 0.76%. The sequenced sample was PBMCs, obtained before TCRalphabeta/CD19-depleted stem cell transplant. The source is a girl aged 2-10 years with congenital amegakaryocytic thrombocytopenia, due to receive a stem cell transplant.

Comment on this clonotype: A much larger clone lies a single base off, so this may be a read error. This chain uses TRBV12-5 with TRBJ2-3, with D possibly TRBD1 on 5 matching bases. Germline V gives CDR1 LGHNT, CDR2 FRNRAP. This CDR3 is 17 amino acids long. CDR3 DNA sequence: TGTGCTACTGGTTTGGTACCTGGGGCTACCCCCGGAGATACGCAGTATTTT. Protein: CATGLVPGATPGDTQYF.

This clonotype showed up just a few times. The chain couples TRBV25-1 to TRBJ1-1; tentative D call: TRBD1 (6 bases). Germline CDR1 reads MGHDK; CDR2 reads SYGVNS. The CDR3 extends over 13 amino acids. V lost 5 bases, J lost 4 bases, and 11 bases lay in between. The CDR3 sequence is CASSWRGSTEAFF. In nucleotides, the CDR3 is TGTGCCAGCAGTTGGAGGGGGAGCACTGAAGCTTTCTTT.

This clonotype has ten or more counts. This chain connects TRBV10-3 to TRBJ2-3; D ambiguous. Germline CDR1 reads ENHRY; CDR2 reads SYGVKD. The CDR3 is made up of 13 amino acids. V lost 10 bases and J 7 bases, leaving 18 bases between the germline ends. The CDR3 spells CATGRDLGYTQYF. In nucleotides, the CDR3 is TGTGCCACCGGTAGGGATTTGGGTTATACGCAGTATTTT.

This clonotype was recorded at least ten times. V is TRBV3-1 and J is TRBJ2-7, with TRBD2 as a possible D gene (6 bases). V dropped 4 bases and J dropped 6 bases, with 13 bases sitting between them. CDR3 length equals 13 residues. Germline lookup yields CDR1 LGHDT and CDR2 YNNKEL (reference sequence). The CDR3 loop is CASSRGGESEQYF. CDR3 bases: TGTGCCAGCAGCCGAGGAGGGGAAAGCGAGCAGTACTTC.

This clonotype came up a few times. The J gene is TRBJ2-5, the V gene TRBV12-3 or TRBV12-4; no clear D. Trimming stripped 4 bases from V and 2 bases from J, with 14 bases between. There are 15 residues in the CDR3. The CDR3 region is CASSSVGGGQETQYF. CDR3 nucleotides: TGTGCCAGCAGTTCCGTAGGTGGCGGACAAGAGACCCAGTACTTC.

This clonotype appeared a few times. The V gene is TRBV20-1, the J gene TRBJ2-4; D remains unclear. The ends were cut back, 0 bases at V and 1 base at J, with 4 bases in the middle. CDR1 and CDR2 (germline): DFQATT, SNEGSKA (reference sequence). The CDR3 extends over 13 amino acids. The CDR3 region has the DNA TGCAGTGCTAGAGAAACTGCCAAAAACATTCAGTACTTC. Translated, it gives CSARETAKNIQYF.

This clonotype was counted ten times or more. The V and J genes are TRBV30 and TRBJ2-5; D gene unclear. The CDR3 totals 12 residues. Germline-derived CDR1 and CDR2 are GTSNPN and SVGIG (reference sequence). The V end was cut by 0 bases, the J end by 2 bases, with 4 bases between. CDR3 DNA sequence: TGTGCCTGGAGTGTACCTCAAGAGACCCAGTACTTC. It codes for CAWSVPQETQYF.

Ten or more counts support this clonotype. The CDR3 region has the DNA TGTGCCAGCAGTTACTCGATTACGGGTCTTATCTATTCACCCCTCCACTTT. Protein product: CASSYSITGLIYSPLHF. This rearrangement joins TRBV6-5 to TRBJ1-6; no definite D call. From germline, CDR1 is MNHEY and CDR2 SVGAGI. This CDR3 has 17 residues. Trimming took 0 bases from V and 8 from J, leaving 17 bases between them.

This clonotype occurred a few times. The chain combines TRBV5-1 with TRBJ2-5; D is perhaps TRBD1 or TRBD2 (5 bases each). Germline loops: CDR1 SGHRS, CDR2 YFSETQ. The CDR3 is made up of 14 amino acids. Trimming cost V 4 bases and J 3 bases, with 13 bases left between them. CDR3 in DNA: TGCGCCAGCAGCACCGGGACGCAAAAAGAGACCCAGTACTTC. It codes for CASSTGTQKETQYF.

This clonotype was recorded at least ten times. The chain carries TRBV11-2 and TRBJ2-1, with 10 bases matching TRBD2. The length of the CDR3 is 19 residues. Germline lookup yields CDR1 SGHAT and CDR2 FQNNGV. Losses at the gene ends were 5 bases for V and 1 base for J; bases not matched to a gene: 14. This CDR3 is CASSRDSTIAGGSYNEQFF. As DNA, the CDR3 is TGTGCCAGCAGCAGGGACAGTACTATAGCGGGAGGTTCCTACAATGAGCAGTTCTTC.

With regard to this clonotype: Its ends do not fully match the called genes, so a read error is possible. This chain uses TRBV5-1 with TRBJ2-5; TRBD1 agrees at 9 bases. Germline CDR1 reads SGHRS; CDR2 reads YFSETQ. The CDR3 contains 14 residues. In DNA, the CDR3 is TGCGCCAGCAGCGGGACAGGGCTTAAGAAGACCCAGTGCTTC. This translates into CASSGTGLKKTQCF. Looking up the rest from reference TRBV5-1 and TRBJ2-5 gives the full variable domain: KAGVTQTPRYLIKTRGQQVTLSCSPISGHRSVSWYQQTPGQGLQFLFEYFSETQRNKGNFPGRFSGRQFSNSRSEMNVSTLELGDSALYLCASSGTGLKKTQCFGPGTRLLVL.

The CDR3 spells CASSLWGLQETQYF. In DNA, the CDR3 is TGTGCCAGCAGCTTATGGGGACTTCAAGAGACCCAGTACTTC. This rearrangement joins TRBV7-9 to TRBJ2-5; weak D call: TRBD2 (6 bases). This CDR3 has 14 residues. CDR1 SEHNR and CDR2 FQNEAQ come from the germline V gene (reference sequence). V dropped 2 bases and J dropped 2 bases, with 9 bases sitting between them.

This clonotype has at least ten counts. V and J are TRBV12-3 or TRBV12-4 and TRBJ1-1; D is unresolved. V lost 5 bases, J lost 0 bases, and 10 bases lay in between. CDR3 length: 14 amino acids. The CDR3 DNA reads TGTGCCAGCAGTGACGGTGGCGTGAACACTGAAGCTTTCTTT. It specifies CASSDGGVNTEAFF.

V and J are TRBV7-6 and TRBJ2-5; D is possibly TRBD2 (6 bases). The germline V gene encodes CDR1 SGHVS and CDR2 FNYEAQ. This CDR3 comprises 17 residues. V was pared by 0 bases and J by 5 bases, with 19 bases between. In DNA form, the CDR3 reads TGTGCCAGCAGCTTAGCGGGAGGACGGGAACGGGATGAGACCCAGTACTTC. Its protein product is CASSLAGGRERDETQYF.

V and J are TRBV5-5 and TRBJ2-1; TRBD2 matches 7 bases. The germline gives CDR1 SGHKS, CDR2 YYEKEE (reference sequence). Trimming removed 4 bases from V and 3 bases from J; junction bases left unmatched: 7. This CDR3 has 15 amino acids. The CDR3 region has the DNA TGTGCCAGCAGCAACCAAGGACTAGTCTACAATGAGCAGTTCTTC. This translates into CASSNQGLVYNEQFF.

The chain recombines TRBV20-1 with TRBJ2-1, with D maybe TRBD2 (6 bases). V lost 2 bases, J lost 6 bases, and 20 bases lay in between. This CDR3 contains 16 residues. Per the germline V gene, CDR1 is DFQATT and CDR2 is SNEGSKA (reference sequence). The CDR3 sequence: CSARSPWRGRGNEQFF. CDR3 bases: TGCAGTGCTAGATCACCATGGAGGGGCCGCGGCAATGAGCAGTTCTTC.

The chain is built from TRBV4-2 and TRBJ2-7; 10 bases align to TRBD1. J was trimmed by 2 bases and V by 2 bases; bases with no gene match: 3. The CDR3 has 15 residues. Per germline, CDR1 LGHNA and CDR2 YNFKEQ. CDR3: CASSQSGQGAYEQYF. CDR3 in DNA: TGTGCCAGCAGCCAATCAGGACAGGGGGCCTACGAGCAGTACTTC.

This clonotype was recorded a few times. CDR3 sequence reads: CATAAQETQYF. The CDR3 region has the DNA TGTGCCACCGCTGCCCAAGAGACCCAGTACTTC. J is TRBJ2-5 and V is TRBV28, with D uncertain. CDR1 is MDHEN, CDR2 SYDVKM, per germline. The V and J ends lost 10 bases and 1 base respectively, with 7 bases between them. This CDR3 spans 11 amino acids.

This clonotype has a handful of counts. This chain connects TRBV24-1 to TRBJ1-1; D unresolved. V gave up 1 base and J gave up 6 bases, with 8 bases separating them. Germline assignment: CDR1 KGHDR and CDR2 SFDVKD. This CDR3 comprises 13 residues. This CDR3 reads CATSDFGQPEAFF. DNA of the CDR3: TGTGCCACCAGTGATTTCGGCCAGCCTGAAGCTTTCTTT.

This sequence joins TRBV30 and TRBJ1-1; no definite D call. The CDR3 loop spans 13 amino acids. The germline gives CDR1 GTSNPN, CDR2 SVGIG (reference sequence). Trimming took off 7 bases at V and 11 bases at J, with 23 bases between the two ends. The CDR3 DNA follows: TGTGCCTCCTCTCTTAGGGATTCCCTTGGGGCTTTCTTT. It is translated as CASSLRDSLGAFF.

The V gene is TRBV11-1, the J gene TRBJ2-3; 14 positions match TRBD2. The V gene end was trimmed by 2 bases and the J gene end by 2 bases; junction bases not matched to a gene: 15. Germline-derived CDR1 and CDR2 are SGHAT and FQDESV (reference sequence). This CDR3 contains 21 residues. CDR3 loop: CASSLLQSGGTSGRITDTQYF. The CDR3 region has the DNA TGTGCCAGCAGCTTATTACAGTCAGGTGGGACTAGCGGGAGAATCACAGATACGCAGTATTTT.

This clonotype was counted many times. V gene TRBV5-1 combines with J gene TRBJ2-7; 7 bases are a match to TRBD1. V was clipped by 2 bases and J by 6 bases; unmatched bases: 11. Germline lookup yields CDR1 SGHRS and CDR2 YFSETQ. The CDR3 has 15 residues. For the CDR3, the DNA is TGCGCCAGCAGCTTATCCGGGACAGTAAAGTTCGAGCAGTACTTC. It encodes CASSLSGTVKFEQYF.

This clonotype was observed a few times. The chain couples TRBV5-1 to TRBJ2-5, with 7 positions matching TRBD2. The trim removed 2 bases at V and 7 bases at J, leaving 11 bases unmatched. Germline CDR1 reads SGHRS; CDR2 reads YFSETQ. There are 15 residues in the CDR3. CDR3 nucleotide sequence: TGCGCCAGCAGCTTCTCTGAAGGAGGCGGGGGGACCCAGTACTTC. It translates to CASSFSEGGGGTQYF.

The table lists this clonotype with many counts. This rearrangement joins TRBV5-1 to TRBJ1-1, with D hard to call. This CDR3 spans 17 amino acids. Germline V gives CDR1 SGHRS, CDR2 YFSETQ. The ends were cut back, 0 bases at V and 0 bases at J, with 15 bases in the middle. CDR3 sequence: CASSLVRRGLMNTEAFF. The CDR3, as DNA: TGCGCCAGCAGCTTGGTCCGTCGGGGATTGATGAACACTGAAGCTTTCTTT.

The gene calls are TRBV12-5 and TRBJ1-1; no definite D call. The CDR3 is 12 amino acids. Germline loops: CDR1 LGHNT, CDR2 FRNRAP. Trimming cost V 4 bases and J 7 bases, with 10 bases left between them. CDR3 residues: CASGYDWHEAFF. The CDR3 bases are TGTGCTAGTGGTTACGACTGGCATGAAGCTTTCTTT.

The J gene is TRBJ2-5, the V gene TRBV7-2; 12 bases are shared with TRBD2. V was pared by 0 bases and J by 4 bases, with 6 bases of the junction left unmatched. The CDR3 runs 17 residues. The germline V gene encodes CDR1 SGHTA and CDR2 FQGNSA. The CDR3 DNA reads TGTGCCAGCAGCTTAGCGCTAGCGGGAGGGCCCGGAGAGACCCAGTACTTC. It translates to CASSLALAGGPGETQYF.

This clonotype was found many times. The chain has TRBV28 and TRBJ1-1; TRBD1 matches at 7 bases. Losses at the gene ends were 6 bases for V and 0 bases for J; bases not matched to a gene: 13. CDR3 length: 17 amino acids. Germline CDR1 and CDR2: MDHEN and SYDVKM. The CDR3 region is CASRTRDRVYMNTEAFF. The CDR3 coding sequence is TGTGCCAGCAGAACCCGAGACAGGGTATACATGAACACTGAAGCTTTCTTT.

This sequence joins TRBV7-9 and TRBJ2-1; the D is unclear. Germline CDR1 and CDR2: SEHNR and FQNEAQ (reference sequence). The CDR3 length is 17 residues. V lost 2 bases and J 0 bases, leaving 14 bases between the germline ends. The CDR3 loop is CASSLSRARLSYNEQFF. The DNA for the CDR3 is TGTGCCAGCAGCTTATCGCGAGCCCGACTCTCCTACAATGAGCAGTTCTTC.

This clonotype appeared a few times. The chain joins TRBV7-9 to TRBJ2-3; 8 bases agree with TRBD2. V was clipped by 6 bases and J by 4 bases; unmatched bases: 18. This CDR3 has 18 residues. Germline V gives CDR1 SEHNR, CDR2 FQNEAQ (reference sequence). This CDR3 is CASRSGLREGLMADTQYF. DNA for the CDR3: TGTGCCAGCAGATCAGGTCTACGGGAGGGCTTGATGGCAGATACGCAGTATTTT. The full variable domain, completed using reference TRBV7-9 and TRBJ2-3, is DTGVSQNPRHKITKRGQNVTFRCDPISEHNRLYWYRQTLGQGPEFLTYFQNEAQLEKSRLLSDRFSAERPKGSFSTLEIQRTEQGDSAMYLCASRSGLREGLMADTQYFGPGTRLTVL.

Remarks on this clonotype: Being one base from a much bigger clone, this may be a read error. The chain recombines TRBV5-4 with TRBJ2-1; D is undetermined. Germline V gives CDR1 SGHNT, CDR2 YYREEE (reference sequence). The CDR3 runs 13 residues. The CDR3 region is CASSPEVGSEQLF. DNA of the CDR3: TGTGCCAGCAGCCCCGAAGTAGGAAGTGAGCAGCTCTTC.

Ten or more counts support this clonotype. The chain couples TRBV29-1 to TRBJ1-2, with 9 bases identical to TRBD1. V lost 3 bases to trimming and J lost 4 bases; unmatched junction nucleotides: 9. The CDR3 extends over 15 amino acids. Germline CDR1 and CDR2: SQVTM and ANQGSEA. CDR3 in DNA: TGCAGCGTTGAGAGGGGACAGGGCCCGATCTATGGCTACACCTTC. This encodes CSVERGQGPIYGYTF.

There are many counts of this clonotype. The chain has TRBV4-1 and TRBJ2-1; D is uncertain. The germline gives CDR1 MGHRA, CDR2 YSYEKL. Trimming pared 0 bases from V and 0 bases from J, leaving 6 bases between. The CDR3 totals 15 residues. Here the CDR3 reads CASSQDRSSYNEQFF. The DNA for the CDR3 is TGCGCCAGCAGCCAAGACAGGAGCTCCTACAATGAGCAGTTCTTC.